This T cell receptor beta chain was captured by sequencing in a study of OX40 agonist ivuxolimab in advanced cancers. Concerning the study at large: The costimulatory receptor OX40 (CD134) was targeted by ivuxolimab, a fully human IgG2 agonistic monoclonal antibody. Intravenous ivuxolimab was administered to patients every 2 weeks at six dose levels: 0.01, 0.1, 0.3, 1.5, 3 and 10 mg/kg. Of the approximately 53 patients in dose escalation, 19 had hepatocellular carcinoma, some 15 had melanoma, 9 had renal cell carcinoma and 9 had head and neck cancer. In the dose-escalation cohort, approximately 80% of patients were male, and the mean age was 60 years with a range of about 20 to 90. Patients were allowed to have had prior anti-PD-1, anti-PD-L1 or anti-CTLA-4 therapy, and roughly 40% of the dose-escalation patients had previously received checkpoint inhibitors. Partial responses were achieved by three dose-escalation patients, of whom one had hepatocellular carcinoma and two had cutaneous melanoma. Peripheral TCRbeta sequencing was intended to test whether TCR sequence diversity was altered and clonal T-cell expansion was caused by ivuxolimab. The paper describes the monotherapy dose-escalation part (N = 52 patients) of the phase I trial of ivuxolimab.

Genomic DNA was extracted from sorted cells for sequencing of the TCRbeta CDR3 region. TCRbeta CDR3 regions were sequenced using the immunoSEQ Assay. Held by TCRdb, this immuneACCESS table contains in-frame sequences only and omits some clones. Under half of the omission traces to an unresolved V gene where checked; the cause of the rest is unknown. The sample contains roughly 23,000 clones, approximately 77% of them found a single time. Of the sample, just over 2% falls within the top ten clones. The full study reports these points: The antigen specificity of the clonally expanded peripheral T cells was not determined. After ivuxolimab, more expanded clones were found on average in CD8+ T cells than in CD4+ T cells. At doses of 0.1 to 3.0 mg/kg, clonal expansion of both CD4+ and CD8+ blood T cells was observed from baseline to week 6. In the 0.1-3.0 mg/kg groups, partial responders were among the patients with the lowest normalized peripheral clonal expansion, particularly in CD8+ T cells. Low levels of normalized T-cell clonal expansion were also shown by some nonresponding patients.

Patients with a history of autoimmune disease or receiving systemic immunosuppression were excluded from the trial. Peripheral blood for TCR sequencing was collected from all dose cohorts at baseline, on cycle 4 day 1, and on cycle 7 day 1. The samples were taken from a phase I, first-in-human, multicenter, open-label dose-escalation trial of ivuxolimab. Adults with locally advanced or metastatic melanoma, renal cell, hepatocellular, or head and neck squamous cell carcinoma were enrolled in the trial. Before TCR sequencing, CD4+ T cells and CD8+ T cells were sorted from peripheral blood as separate populations. With respect to this clone: Its antigen target is currently unknown. No base quality values were provided; no much bigger clone lies one nucleotide off.

This TCR derives from an adult with an advanced solid tumor such as melanoma, head and neck, liver or kidney cancer. This sample comprised CD4+ or CD8+ T cells sorted from blood, obtained in a trial of the OX40 agonist ivuxolimab.

The CDR3 protein sequence reads: CASSLGLTGGATQYF. Here is the DNA: TGTGCCAGCAGCTTAGGGTTGACGGGAGGAGCTACGCAGTATTTT. This chain is built from TRBV7-2 and TRBJ2-3, with 7 middle bases fitting TRBD2. In the germline V gene, CDR1 corresponds to SGHTA and CDR2 to FQGNSA. The V end gives up 1 base and the J end 8 bases, leaving 9 bases in the junction not matched to a gene. Including cysteine and phenylalanine, the CDR3 has 15 amino acids. Of the read, only the CDR3 DNA is kept; its 45 bases are in frame from base 1.